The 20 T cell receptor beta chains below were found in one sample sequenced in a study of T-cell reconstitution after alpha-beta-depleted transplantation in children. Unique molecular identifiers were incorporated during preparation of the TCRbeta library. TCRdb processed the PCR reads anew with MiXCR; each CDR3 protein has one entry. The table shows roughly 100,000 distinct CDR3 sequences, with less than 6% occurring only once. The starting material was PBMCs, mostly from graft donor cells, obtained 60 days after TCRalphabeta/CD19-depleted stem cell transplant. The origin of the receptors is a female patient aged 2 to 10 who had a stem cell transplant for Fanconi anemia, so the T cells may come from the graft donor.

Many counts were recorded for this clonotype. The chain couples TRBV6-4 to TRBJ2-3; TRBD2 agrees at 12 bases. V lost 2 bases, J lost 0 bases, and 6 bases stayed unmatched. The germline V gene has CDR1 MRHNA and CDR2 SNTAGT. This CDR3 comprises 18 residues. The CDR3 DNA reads TGTGCCAGCAGTGACGTCCCCGGGACTAGCGGGAGCACAGATACGCAGTATTTT. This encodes CASSDVPGTSGSTDTQYF.

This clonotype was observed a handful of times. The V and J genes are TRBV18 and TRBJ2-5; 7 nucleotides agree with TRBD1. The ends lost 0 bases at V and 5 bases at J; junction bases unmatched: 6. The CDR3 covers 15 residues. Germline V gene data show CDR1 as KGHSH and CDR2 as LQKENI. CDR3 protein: CASSPPKRGRETQYF. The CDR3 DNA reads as TGTGCCAGCTCACCACCGAAGAGGGGGCGTGAGACCCAGTACTTC.

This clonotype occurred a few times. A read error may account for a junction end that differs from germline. Here the CDR3 DNA reads TGTGCCAGCAGCGAAGGACAGCCACTAGAGTTAGCCAAAAACATTCAGTACTTC. Its translation is CASSEGQPLELAKNIQYF. V gene TRBV2 combines with J gene TRBJ2-4, with D tentatively TRBD1 (6 bases). The CDR3 sequence is 18 residues long. The germline CDR1 and CDR2 sequences are SNHLY and FYNNEI.

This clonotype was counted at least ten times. In DNA form, the CDR3 reads TGTGCCAGCACTTCCTACACAGGGGACTACGATTCGAGCTCTGGGGCCAACGTCCTGACTTTC. It yields the protein CASTSYTGDYDSSSGANVLTF. The rearrangement joins TRBV6-2 or TRBV6-3 to TRBJ2-6; perhaps D is TRBD1 or TRBD2 (7 bases each). Trimming took off 7 bases at V and 0 bases at J, with 28 bases between the two ends. CDR3 length equals 21 residues. CDR1 and CDR2 from the germline V gene are MNHEY and SVGEGT.

CDR3 sequence (DNA): TGTGCCAGCAGCTTTAGGGCAGACGGGGAGCTGTTTTTT. Translation gives CASSFRADGELFF. The chain couples TRBV7-3 to TRBJ2-2, with unresolved D. Germline-derived CDR1 and CDR2 are SGHTA and FQGTGA. Trimming cost V 3 bases and J 7 bases, with 9 bases left between them. This CDR3 contains 13 residues.

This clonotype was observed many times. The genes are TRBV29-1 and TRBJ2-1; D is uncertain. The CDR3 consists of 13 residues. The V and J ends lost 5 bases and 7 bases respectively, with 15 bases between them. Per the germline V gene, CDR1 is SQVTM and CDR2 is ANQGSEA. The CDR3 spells CSVRWSGMNEQFF. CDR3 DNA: TGCAGCGTTAGGTGGTCCGGTATGAATGAGCAGTTCTTC.

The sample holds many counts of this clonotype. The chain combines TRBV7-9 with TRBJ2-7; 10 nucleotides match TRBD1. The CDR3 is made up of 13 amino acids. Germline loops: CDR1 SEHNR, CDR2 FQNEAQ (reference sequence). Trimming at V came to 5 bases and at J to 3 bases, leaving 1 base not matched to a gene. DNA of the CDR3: TGTGCCAGCAGCCGGGACAGGGGCTACGAGCAGTACTTC. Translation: CASSRDRGYEQYF.

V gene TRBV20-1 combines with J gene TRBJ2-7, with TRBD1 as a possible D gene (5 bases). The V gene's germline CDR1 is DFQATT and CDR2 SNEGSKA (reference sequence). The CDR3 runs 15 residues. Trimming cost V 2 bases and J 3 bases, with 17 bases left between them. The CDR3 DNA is TGCAGTGCTAGACTTTACAGGCCGCAGTTCTACGAGCAGTACTTC. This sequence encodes CSARLYRPQFYEQYF.

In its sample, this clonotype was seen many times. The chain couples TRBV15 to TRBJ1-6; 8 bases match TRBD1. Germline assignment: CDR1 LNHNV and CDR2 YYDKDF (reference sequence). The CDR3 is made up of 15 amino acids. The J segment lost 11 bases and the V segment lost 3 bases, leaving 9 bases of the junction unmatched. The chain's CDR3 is CATSSFRTGLTPLHF. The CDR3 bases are TGTGCCACCAGCAGCTTCCGGACAGGGTTGACACCCCTCCACTTT. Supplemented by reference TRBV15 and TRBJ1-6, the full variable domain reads DAMVIQNPRYQVTQFGKPVTLSCSQTLNHNVMYWYQQKSSQAPKLLFHYYDKDFNNEADTPDNFQSRRPNTSFCFLDIRSPGLGDTAMYLCATSSFRTGLTPLHFGNGTRLTVT.

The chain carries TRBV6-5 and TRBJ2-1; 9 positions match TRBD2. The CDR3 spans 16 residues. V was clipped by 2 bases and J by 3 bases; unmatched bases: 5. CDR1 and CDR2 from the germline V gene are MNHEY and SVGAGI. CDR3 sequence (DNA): TGTGCCAGCAGTTACAGGGCGGGAGGGGTCTACAATGAGCAGTTCTTC. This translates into CASSYRAGGVYNEQFF.

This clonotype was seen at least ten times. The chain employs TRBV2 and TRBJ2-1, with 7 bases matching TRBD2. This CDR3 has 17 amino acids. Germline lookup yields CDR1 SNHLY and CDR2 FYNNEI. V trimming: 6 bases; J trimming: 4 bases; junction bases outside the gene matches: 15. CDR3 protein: CASSKGPARGGYNEQFF. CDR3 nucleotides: TGTGCCAGCAGCAAAGGCCCAGCGCGCGGGGGATACAATGAGCAGTTCTTC.

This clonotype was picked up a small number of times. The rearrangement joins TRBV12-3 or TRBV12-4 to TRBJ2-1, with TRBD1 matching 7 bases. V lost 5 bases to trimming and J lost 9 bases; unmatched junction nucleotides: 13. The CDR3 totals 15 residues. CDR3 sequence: CASSPTGVGISEQFF. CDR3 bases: TGTGCCAGCAGTCCAACAGGGGTTGGTATCAGTGAGCAGTTCTTC.

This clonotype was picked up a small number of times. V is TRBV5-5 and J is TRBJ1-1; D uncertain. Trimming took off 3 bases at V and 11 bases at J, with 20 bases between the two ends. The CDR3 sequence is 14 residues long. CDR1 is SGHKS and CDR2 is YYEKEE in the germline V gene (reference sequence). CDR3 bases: TGTGCCAGCAGCTCGCTCCCCCCGGAGGTCTCTGCTTTCTTT. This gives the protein CASSSLPPEVSAFF.

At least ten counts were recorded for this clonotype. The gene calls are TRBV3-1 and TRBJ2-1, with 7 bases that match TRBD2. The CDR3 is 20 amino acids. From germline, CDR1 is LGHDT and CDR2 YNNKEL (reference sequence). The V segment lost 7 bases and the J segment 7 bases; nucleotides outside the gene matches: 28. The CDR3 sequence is CASTARSSGGEGFSRNEQFF. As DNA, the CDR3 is TGTGCCAGCACCGCTAGGTCTAGCGGCGGAGAGGGGTTTTCACGGAATGAGCAGTTCTTC.

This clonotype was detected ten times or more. CDR3 DNA sequence: TGTGCCAGCAGCGGACTACCCGGGGAGCTGTTTTTT. It codes for CASSGLPGELFF. This rearrangement joins TRBV3-1 to TRBJ2-2; possible D gene TRBD2, 6 bases. V was pared by 5 bases and J by 6 bases, with 7 bases between. CDR3 length: 12 residues. The V gene's germline CDR1 is LGHDT and CDR2 YNNKEL (reference sequence).

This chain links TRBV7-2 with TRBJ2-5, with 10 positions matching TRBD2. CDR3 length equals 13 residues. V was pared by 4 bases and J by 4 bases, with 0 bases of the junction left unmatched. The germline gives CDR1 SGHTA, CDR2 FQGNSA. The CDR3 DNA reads TGTGCCAGCAGCTCTAGCGGGGGAGAGACCCAGTACTTC. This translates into CASSSSGGETQYF.

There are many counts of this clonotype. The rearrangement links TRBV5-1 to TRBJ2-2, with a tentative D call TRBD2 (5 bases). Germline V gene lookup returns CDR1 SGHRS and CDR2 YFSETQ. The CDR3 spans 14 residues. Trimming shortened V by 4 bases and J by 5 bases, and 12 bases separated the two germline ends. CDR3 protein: CASSRLARTGELFF. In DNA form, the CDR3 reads TGCGCCAGCAGCCGGCTAGCCCGAACCGGGGAGCTGTTTTTT.

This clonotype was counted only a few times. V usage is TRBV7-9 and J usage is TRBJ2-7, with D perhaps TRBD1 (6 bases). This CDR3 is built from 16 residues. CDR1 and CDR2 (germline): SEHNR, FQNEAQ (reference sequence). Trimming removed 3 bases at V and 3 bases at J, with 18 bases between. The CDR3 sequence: CASSFGGGHPIYEQYF. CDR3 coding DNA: TGTGCCAGCAGCTTTGGTGGGGGACATCCTATCTACGAGCAGTACTTC.

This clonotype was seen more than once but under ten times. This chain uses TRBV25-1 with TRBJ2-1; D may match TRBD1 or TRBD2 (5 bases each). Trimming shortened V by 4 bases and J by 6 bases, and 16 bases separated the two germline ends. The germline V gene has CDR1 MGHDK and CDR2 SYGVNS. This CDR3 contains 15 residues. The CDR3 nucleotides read TGTGCCAGCAGTGTTCTGGGGGAGTGGGGCAATGAGCAGTTCTTC. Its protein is CASSVLGEWGNEQFF.

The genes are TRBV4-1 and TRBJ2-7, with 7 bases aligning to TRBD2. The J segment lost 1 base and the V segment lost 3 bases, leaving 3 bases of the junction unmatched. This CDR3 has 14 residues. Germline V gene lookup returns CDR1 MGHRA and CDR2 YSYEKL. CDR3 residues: CASSQTLASYEQYF. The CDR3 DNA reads TGCGCCAGCAGCCAGACACTAGCGTCCTACGAGCAGTACTTC.